The 15 T cell receptor beta chains in this list originate from one sample, sequenced in a study of Ad26.COV2.S vaccination and SARS-CoV-2 variants. Generated by immunoSEQ multiplex PCR, the TCRdb table keeps only in-frame clones and is missing some. The sample lists about 350,000 clones, about 89% occurring once. The treatment is: around 19 received Ad26.COV2.S at low or high dose, single or two shots; 5 received placebo; per-sample allocation not given. Sampling happened 63 days after the first vaccine or placebo injection. The sample here was peripheral blood, taken in a trial of Ad26.COV2.S vaccine versus placebo. Receptor source: a person aged 18 to 65 who received the Ad26.COV2.S COVID-19 vaccine or a placebo.

The chain's CDR3 is CATSRDLAGAYGYTF. The CDR3 DNA reads TGTGCCACCAGCAGAGATCTGGCGGGCGCCTATGGCTACACCTTC. This chain connects TRBV15 to TRBJ1-2; D gene uncertain. This CDR3 is built from 15 residues. Trimming shortened V by 0 bases and J by 4 bases, and 12 bases separated the two germline ends. Germline CDR1 reads LNHNV; CDR2 reads YYDKDF (reference sequence).

This clone has only one observation. The chain recombines TRBV7-3 with TRBJ1-5; TRBD1 is a possible D gene (5 bases). V shed 6 bases and J shed 1 base, with 7 bases lying between them. CDR1 is SGHTA, CDR2 FQGTGA, per germline. This CDR3 has 13 amino acids. CDR3 sequence reads: CASSRDSNQPQHF. The CDR3 nucleotides read TGTGCCAGCAGTCGGGACAGCAATCAGCCCCAGCATTTT.

The chain recombines TRBV19 with TRBJ1-1; 11 positions match TRBD1. J was trimmed by 6 bases and V by 1 base; bases with no gene match: 10. CDR1 is LNHDA, CDR2 SQIVND, per germline (reference sequence). This CDR3 region has 17 residues. The CDR3 reads CASSIVRTGGAKAEAFF. The CDR3 nucleotides read TGTGCCAGTAGTATAGTCCGGACAGGGGGCGCGAAGGCTGAAGCTTTCTTT. Full variable domain (remainder filled in from reference TRBV19 and TRBJ1-1): DGGITQSPKYLFRKEGQNVTLSCEQNLNHDAMYWYRQDPGQGLRLIYYSQIVNDFQKGDIAEGYSVSREKKESFPLTVTSAQKNPTAFYLCASSIVRTGGAKAEAFFGQGTRLTVV.

J is TRBJ2-1 and V is TRBV19; TRBD2 matches at 7 bases. Germline assignment: CDR1 LNHDA and CDR2 SQIVND (reference sequence). The CDR3 contains 13 residues. The CDR3 DNA is TGTGCATCGCGGGGGAGCCAATACAATGAGCAGTTCTTC. As protein: CASRGSQYNEQFF.

The chain couples TRBV5-1 to TRBJ2-1; the D gene is possibly TRBD1 (5 bases). The V end lost 1 base, the J end lost 4 bases, and 12 bases lay between the germline ends. Germline assignment: CDR1 SGHRS and CDR2 YFSETQ. This CDR3 comprises 15 residues. CDR3 residues: CASSLSQGYYNEQFF. The CDR3, as DNA: TGCGCCAGCAGCTTGTCCCAGGGTTATTACAATGAGCAGTTCTTC.

The gene calls are TRBV5-1 and TRBJ2-3; tentatively, D is TRBD1 (7 bases). The V and J ends lost 4 bases and 4 bases respectively, with 13 bases between them. This CDR3 is 14 amino acids long. Per the germline V gene, CDR1 is SGHRS and CDR2 is YFSETQ. CDR3 sequence (DNA): TGCGCCAGCAGCACGGGCGGGACAGCAGATACGCAGTATTTT. Encoded protein: CASSTGGTADTQYF.

The CDR3 DNA follows: TGTGCCAGCAGTCCTGGATTACCGGGACAGGGCAGTGTCGAGCAGTACTTC. As protein: CASSPGLPGQGSVEQYF. The chain recombines TRBV27 with TRBJ2-7; TRBD1 agrees at 9 bases. Germline V gene lookup returns CDR1 MNHEY and CDR2 SMNVEV (reference sequence). This CDR3 contains 17 residues. V lost 5 bases to trimming and J lost 6 bases; unmatched junction nucleotides: 17.

The chain links TRBV5-5 to TRBJ2-1; 11 bases line up with TRBD2. Per the germline V gene, CDR1 is SGHKS and CDR2 is YYEKEE (reference sequence). The CDR3 loop spans 15 amino acids. The V gene end was trimmed by 4 bases and the J gene end by 3 bases; junction bases not matched to a gene: 3. CDR3 sequence (DNA): TGTGCCAGCAGCCACGGACTAGCGGGCTACAATGAGCAGTTCTTC. The encoded protein is CASSHGLAGYNEQFF.

In this sample, this clone turned up a few times. CDR3 nucleotide sequence: TGTGCCAGCAGCCGTGACAGGGGAAGCAATCAGCCCCAGCATTTT. This translates into CASSRDRGSNQPQHF. The chain employs TRBV5-6 and TRBJ1-5; 8 positions match TRBD1. The CDR3 sequence is 15 residues long. Germline CDR1 is SGHDT and CDR2 is YYEEEE. V gave up 4 bases and J gave up 1 base; unmatched junction bases: 4.

This sequence joins TRBV4-2 and TRBJ1-2; D call uncertain. Per the germline V gene, CDR1 is LGHNA and CDR2 is YNFKEQ. The germline V and J ends were trimmed by 2 bases and 6 bases, with 22 bases remaining between them. The CDR3 length is 17 residues. CDR3 sequence (DNA): TGTGCCAGCAGCCAAAGTACAACGGGCTCACTTAGAGATGGCTACACCTTC. This codes for CASSQSTTGSLRDGYTF.

As DNA, the CDR3 is TGTGCCAGCAGCCTATCCGGACAGGTGAACACTGAAGCTTTCTTT. Its protein product is CASSLSGQVNTEAFF. The rearrangement joins TRBV11-3 to TRBJ1-1; 7 nucleotides match TRBD1. This CDR3 region has 15 residues. The V and J ends lost 5 bases and 0 bases, in that order; junction bases with no gene match: 6. The germline gives CDR1 SGHNT, CDR2 YENEEA.

The chain has TRBV15 and TRBJ2-1, with 10 nucleotides matching TRBD1. V lost 1 base to trimming and J lost 4 bases; unmatched junction nucleotides: 4. This CDR3 contains 16 residues. CDR1 and CDR2 from the germline V gene are LNHNV and YYDKDF (reference sequence). The CDR3 DNA sequence: TGTGCCACCAGCAGAGGACAGGGGGCAGGGTACAATGAGCAGTTCTTC. Amino acids: CATSRGQGAGYNEQFF.

This chain links TRBV30 with TRBJ1-4; 12 bases fit TRBD1. The CDR3 spans 13 residues. Per germline, CDR1 GTSNPN and CDR2 SVGIG (reference sequence). With 5 bases clipped from V and 12 bases from J, the junction kept 7 bases outside the gene matches. The CDR3 nucleotides are TGTGCCTGGGGGACAGGGGGCGATGCCCAACTGTTTTTT. Encoded protein: CAWGTGGDAQLFF.

J is TRBJ2-7 and V is TRBV5-5; D ambiguous. Looked up from germline, CDR1 is SGHKS and CDR2 is YYEKEE (reference sequence). Trimming took 2 bases from V and 0 from J, leaving 9 bases between them. This CDR3 has 14 residues. The CDR3: CASSLPGSSYEQYF. In DNA, the CDR3 is TGTGCCAGCAGCTTACCCGGGTCCTCCTACGAGCAGTACTTC. Full variable domain (missing parts from reference TRBV5-5 and TRBJ2-7): DAGVTQSPTHLIKTRGQQVTLRCSPISGHKSVSWYQQVLGQGPQFIFQYYEKEERGRGNFPDRFSARQFPNYSSELNVNALLLGDSALYLCASSLPGSSYEQYFGPGTRLTVT.

This chain uses TRBV2 with TRBJ1-4; D not certain. V gave up 1 base and J gave up 8 bases, with 14 bases separating them. This CDR3 has 15 residues. The V gene's germline CDR1 is SNHLY and CDR2 FYNNEI. This chain's CDR3 is CASSEEKVLGEKLFF. The CDR3 bases are TGTGCCAGCAGTGAAGAAAAGGTTCTAGGGGAAAAACTGTTTTTT.